The entry that follows covers one TCR beta chain sequence. Its antigen remains unidentified. It has no much larger one-base neighbor in the sample; base qualities were not kept. This sample was taken from a study of cytomegalovirus exposure and HLA in healthy donors (dated by TCRdb to 2016 to 2017). The study in broad terms: In an earlier analysis of 550 to 750 of the donors, under 300 Gb of sequence data and about 110 million unique TCR beta sequences from 150 million to 200 million T cells were reported. The study used immunosequencing to profile the T cell repertoires of around 600 subjects and linked those repertoires to cytomegalovirus serostatus. A later analysis re-analyzed previously published TCR beta repertoires from roughly 600 donors and added high-resolution HLA genotyping to study TCR occurrence patterns. Rather than drawing on any new phenotypic data, the later analysis identified candidate immune exposures from TCR beta sequences and the way those sequences occurred across donors. Roughly 300 gigabases of sequencing data and 70 million to 100 million unique TCR sequences made up an early release that covered 500 to 650 HLA-typed donors. Among the approximately 400 genotyped donors, approximately 76% belonged to the genetic ancestry cluster associated with self-reported Caucasian donors. Donor age, sex, ethnicity and CMV serostatus were collected together with the repertoire data. Every discovery cohort repertoire had been produced on one sequencing platform. Genome-wide SNP genotypes for about three fifths of the roughly 670 donors were used in a later genetic analysis, which treated that subset as a discovery cohort. HLA typing covered class I and class II loci at four-digit resolution. On average, around 200,000 unique TCR beta nucleotide sequences were sequenced per donor among several hundred genotyped donors of the cohort, with roughly 18% of those sequences being non-productive. To predict cytomegalovirus infection status, the study combined high-throughput TCR immunosequencing, statistical association of individual TCRs with disease status, and machine learning. In addition to the first cohort of about 650 subjects, a separate validation cohort of 100 to 150 different subjects was used. The study aimed to test whether signatures of past pathogen exposure could be identified by cataloging public T cell receptors. Four to six DR-DQ haplotypes were handled as single units for association and clustering, since linkage in the cohort was strong. The number of donors typed differed by locus, with 629-630 for A, B, C, DRB1 and DQB1, approximately 500 for DQA1, 600 to 610 for DPA1, and under 490 for DPB1. To decide whether each TCR beta V gene segment behaved as functional or pseudogenic, an earlier analysis of over 500 of the donors relied on high-throughput TCR beta sequencing. Broader findings and caveats from the paper: V-gene and J-gene trimming of TCR beta chains was associated with a missense DCLRE1C variant in a later genetic analysis, and the association was replicated in an independent cohort. Because counts were too low, around 17 rarely observed V segments, including chromosome 9 orphons, were left out of the earlier analysis of 587 of the donors. A cluster of highly shared sequence variants was judged likely to be a technical artifact of the sequencing pipeline. The classifier was reported to diagnose cytomegalovirus status with high specificity and sensitivity in both the original and validation cohorts. Specific HLA alleles were associated with about 17,000 TCR beta sequences at a false discovery rate of 0.05 in a later analysis. According to a later analysis, most CMV-associated TCR beta chains appeared to be HLA-restricted, and the HLA associations seemed to be driven largely by CMV exposure. A later analysis reported that several top co-occurrence clusters appeared linked to parvovirus B19, influenza, CMV and Epstein-Barr virus. This cohort had only TCR beta chains sequenced, and the lack of alpha or paired-chain data limited which features could be detected. When HLA alleles, especially DR and DQ, strongly co-occurred, TCR associations were difficult to assign to individual alleles. A later genetic analysis reported fewer N-insertions in productive TCRs among donors in an Asian-associated ancestry cluster than the roughly 650-donor mean. Most TCR sequences were seen in very few donors, while some public TCRs were found in many individuals. Linkage disequilibrium might explain the correlated functional status among segregating V segments, but an unknown experimental factor could not be excluded. The study gave a list of more than 150 TCR beta chains associated with cytomegalovirus. In vitro tests confirmed that three of the cytomegalovirus-associated TCR beta chains recognize cytomegalovirus antigens. In a later analysis, TCR association rates were found to vary across HLA loci, with the most associated TCRs seen for DRB1 alleles and the fewest for HLA-C alleles. Immune exposure information for the cohort was limited to CMV serostatus. HLA typing was unavailable for some donors at each locus, so association tests used only the typed subset. Because the 87-base-pair reads could not distinguish some IMGT-functional V segments, including TRBV6-2 and TRBV6-3, those segments were excluded. Sequencing depth was assumed to be roughly uniform across donors in the presence/absence analyses, though that assumption may not hold. According to the authors, the approach could potentially be generalized to other disease states and immunological phenotypes. A later analysis found that HLA-associated TCR beta chains were more clonally expanded and had lower generation probabilities than equally common non-associated chains. A further reported finding was that TCR beta sequences accurately predicted the HLA-A and HLA-B alleles for most subjects in the first cohort. An earlier analysis of roughly 570 of the donors showed that most TCR beta V segments appeared in productive rearrangements either about 87% or about 30% of the time, which broadly matched IMGT annotations.

The cohort consisted of fewer than 700 healthy bone marrow donors. Cohort members were all nominally healthy when sampled, although unrecorded immune exposures were likely present. The donor was CMV seronegative and belonged to the group of 352 seronegative cohort members. A peripheral blood sample was collected from each donor, and TCR beta sequencing was performed on peripheral blood mononuclear cells. Genomic DNA was extracted from the blood cell samples with the Qiagen DNeasy Blood Extraction Kit. Libraries came from the immunoSEQ multiplex PCR assay. The multiplex PCR relied on a mix of 60 forward primers for TCR Vbeta segments and 13 reverse primers for TCR Jbeta segments. The CDR3 region of rearranged TCR beta genes was amplified from genomic DNA with a multiplex PCR assay. Amplified TCR beta libraries were sequenced as 87-base-pair reads on the Illumina HiSeq System. Per the original workflow: Across the roughly 700 repertoires, a later analysis counted 78 million or so unique TCR beta chains, 9.5 million to 13 million of which were shared by at least two donors. A nearest-neighbor algorithm error-corrected the raw reads and collapsed the reads into unique sequences, merging closely related sequences to remove PCR and sequencing errors. To assign V, D and J gene segments, CDR3 sequences were aligned to IMGT reference sequences. For a sequence to be retained, a match of at least six nucleotides to both a V gene segment and a J gene segment was required. Rearrangements were classified as productive when the CDR3 lacked stop codons and remained in frame with V and J, and all other rearrangements were classified as non-productive. CDR3 was defined according to IMGT convention as the region running from the second conserved V-encoded cysteine to the conserved J-encoded phenylalanine. Sequences without an unambiguous match to a single V gene segment were excluded from the earlier analysis of about 630 of the donors. In an earlier analysis of approximately 590 of the donors, V segments were called functional above 56.7% productive rearrangements and were called segregating when the between-donor standard deviation exceeded 5%. A statistical classification framework was developed to diagnose cytomegalovirus status using the catalog of TCR beta chain sequences. A later analysis assigned V and J genes by comparing TCR nucleotide sequences with IMGT/GENE-DB human TR gene sequences. The TCRdist pipeline was used in a later analysis to assign CDR3 sequences and most-parsimonious VDJ recombination scenarios. In a later analysis, each TCR beta chain was defined by its CDR3 amino acid sequence together with its V-gene family, and reads without a unique V-gene family were excluded. As a way to deal with suspected cross-contamination and a sequencing artifact, a later analysis dropped 450 to 600 nucleotide sequences that were highly shared and had low generation probability. In a later analysis, a clonal expansion index was calculated for each public chain from normalized within-repertoire ranks of inferred template counts. Generation probabilities in a later analysis came from a VDJ recombination model fitted to out-of-frame rearrangements, and those results were checked against IGoR. A later analysis scored TCR-TCR, TCR-HLA and TCR-CMV co-occurrence with hypergeometric tests, applying a repertoire-size bias correction to TCR pairs. A later analysis estimated false discovery rates by permuting HLA or CMV assignments 20 times. A later analysis grouped co-occurring TCRs with DBSCAN, adding TCRdist sequence similarity when clustering within HLA-allele-positive subsets. Repertoires with fewer than 30,000 or more than 120,000 public chains, plus five repertoires with anomalous nucleotide sharing, were excluded from co-occurrence clustering. TCRdb obtained this table from immuneACCESS and retained in-frame rearrangements with V and J assigned. These tables miss some clones; where compared with another copy, unresolved V genes account for less than half of the shortfall, and the remainder is unexplained. V and J calls and clone size come straight from that table; D and trimming were deduced from the DNA. Across this sample there are around 130,000 clones, with 78% seen only once. Together, the top ten hold about 1.7% of the sample.

At the junction V is shortened by 4 bases and J by 10 bases; bases outside the gene matches: 13. The CDR1 and CDR2 encoded by the germline V gene are SGHRS and YFSETQ. The CDR3 holds 15 amino acids from the cysteine to the phenylalanine. Of the read, only the CDR3 DNA is kept; its 45 bases are in frame from base 1. The sequence is built from TRBV5-1 and TRBJ2-1, with 8 bases aligning to TRBD1. Input material: PBMCs. The clonotype was recovered from a woman aged 40 to 55 in good health and CMV-seronegative. The CDR3 region reads CASSPLQGAGGEQFF. In nucleotide form, the sequence is TGCGCCAGCAGCCCCCTGCAGGGGGCCGGCGGGGAGCAGTTCTTC.